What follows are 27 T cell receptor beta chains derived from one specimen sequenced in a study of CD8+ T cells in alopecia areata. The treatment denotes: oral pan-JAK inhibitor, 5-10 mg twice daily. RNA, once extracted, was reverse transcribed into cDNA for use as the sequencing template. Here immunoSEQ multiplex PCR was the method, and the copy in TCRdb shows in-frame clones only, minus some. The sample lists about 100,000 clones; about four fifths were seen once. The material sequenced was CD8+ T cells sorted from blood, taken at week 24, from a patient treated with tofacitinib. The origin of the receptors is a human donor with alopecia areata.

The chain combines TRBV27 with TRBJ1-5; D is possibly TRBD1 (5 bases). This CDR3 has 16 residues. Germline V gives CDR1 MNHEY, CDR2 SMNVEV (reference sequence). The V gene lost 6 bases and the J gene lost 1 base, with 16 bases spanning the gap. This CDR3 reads CASRADMGRSNQPQHF. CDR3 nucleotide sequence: TGTGCCAGCAGGGCGGACATGGGGAGAAGCAATCAGCCCCAGCATTTT.

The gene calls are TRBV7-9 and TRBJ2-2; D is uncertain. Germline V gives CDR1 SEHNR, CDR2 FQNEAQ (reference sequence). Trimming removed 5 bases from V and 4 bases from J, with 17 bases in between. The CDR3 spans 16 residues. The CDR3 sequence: CASSMPMGSSTGELFF. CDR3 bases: TGTGCCAGCAGCATGCCCATGGGGTCGAGCACCGGGGAGCTGTTTTTT. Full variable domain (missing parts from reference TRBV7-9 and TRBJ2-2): DTGVSQNPRHKITKRGQNVTFRCDPISEHNRLYWYRQTLGQGPEFLTYFQNEAQLEKSRLLSDRFSAERPKGSFSTLEIQRTEQGDSAMYLCASSMPMGSSTGELFFGEGSRLTVL.

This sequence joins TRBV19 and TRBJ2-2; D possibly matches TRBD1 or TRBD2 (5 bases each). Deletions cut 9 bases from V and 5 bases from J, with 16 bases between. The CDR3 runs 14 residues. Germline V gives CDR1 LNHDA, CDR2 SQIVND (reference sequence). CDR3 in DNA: TGTGCCAGCTCCCCCGGGGCGCGAACCGGGGAGCTGTTTTTT. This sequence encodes CASSPGARTGELFF.

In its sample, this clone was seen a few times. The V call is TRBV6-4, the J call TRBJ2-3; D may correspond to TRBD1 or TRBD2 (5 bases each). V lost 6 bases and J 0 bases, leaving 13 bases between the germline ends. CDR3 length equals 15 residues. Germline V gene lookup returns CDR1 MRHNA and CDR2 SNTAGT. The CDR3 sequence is CASSNGAVSTDTQYF. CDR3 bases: TGTGCCAGCAGCAACGGGGCGGTCAGCACAGATACGCAGTATTTT.

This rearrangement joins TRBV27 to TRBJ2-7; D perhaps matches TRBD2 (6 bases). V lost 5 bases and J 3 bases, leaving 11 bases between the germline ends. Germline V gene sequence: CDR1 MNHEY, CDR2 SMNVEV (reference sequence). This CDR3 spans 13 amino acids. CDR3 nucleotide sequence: TGTGCCAGCAGTAACGGGGGAGGCTACGAGCAGTACTTC. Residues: CASSNGGGYEQYF.

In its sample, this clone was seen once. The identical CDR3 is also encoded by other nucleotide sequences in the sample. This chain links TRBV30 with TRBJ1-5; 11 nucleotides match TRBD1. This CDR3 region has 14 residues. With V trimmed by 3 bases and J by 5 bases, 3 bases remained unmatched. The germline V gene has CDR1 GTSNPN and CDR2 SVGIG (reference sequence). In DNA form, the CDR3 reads TGTGCCTGGAGCGTGGGACAGGGGGATCAGCCCCAGCATTTT. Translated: CAWSVGQGDQPQHF. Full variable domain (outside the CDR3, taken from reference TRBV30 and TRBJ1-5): SQTIHQWPATLVQPVGSPLSLECTVEGTSNPNLYWYRQAAGRGLQLLFYSVGIGQISSEVPQNLSASRPQDRQFILSSKKLLLSDSGFYLCAWSVGQGDQPQHFGDGTRLSIL.

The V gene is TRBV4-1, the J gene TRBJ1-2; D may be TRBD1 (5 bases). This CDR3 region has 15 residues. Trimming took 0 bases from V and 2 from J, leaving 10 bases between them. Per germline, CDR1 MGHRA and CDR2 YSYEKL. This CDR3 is CASSQDGRENYGYTF. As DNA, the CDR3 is TGCGCCAGCAGCCAAGATGGCAGGGAGAACTATGGCTACACCTTC.

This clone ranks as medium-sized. The CDR3 sequence: CASRETTGLAITGELFF. CDR3 bases: TGCGCCAGCAGGGAAACAACGGGACTAGCCATAACCGGGGAGCTGTTTTTT. The chain combines TRBV5-1 with TRBJ2-2; 9 nucleotides agree with TRBD2. The V gene's germline CDR1 is SGHRS and CDR2 YFSETQ. The CDR3 runs 17 residues. V gave up 5 bases and J gave up 5 bases; unmatched junction bases: 13.

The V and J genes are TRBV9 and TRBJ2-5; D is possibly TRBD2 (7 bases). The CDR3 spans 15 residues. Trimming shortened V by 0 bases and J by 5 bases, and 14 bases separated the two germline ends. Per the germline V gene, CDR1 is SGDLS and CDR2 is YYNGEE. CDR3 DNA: TGTGCCAGCAGCGTAGGTGGGGGGGCCCTGGAGACCCAGTACTTC. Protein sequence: CASSVGGGALETQYF.

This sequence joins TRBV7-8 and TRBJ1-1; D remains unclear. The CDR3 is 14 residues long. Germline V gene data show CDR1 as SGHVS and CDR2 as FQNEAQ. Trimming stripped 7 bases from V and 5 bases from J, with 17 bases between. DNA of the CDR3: TGTGCCAGCACCCTAGGCGCCGGGGTGACTGAAGCTTTCTTT. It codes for CASTLGAGVTEAFF.

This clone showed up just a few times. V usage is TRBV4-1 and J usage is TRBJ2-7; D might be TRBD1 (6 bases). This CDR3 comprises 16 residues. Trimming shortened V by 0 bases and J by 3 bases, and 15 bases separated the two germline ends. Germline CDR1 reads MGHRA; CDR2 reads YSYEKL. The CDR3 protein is CASSQDPAGVVYEQYF. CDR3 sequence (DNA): TGCGCCAGCAGCCAAGATCCCGCAGGGGTTGTCTACGAGCAGTACTTC.

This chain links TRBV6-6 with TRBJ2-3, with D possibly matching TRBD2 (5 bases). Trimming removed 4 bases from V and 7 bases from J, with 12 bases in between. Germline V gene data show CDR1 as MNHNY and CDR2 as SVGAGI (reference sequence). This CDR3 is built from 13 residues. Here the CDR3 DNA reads TGTGCCAGCAGTTTGGGCCCGGGGAATACGCAGTATTTT. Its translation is CASSLGPGNTQYF.

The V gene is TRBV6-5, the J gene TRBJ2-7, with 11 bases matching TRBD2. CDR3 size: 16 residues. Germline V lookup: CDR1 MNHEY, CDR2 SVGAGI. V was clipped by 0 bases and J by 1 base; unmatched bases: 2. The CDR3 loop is CASSYSPSGGSYEQYF. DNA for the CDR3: TGTGCCAGCAGTTACTCGCCTAGCGGGGGGTCCTACGAGCAGTACTTC.

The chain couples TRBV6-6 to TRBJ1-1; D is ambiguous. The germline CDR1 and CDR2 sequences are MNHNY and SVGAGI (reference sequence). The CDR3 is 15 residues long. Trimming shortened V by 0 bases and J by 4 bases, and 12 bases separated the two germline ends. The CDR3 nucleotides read TGTGCCAGCAGTTACTCGGCTGGGAGTCGCACTGAAGCTTTCTTT. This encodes CASSYSAGSRTEAFF.

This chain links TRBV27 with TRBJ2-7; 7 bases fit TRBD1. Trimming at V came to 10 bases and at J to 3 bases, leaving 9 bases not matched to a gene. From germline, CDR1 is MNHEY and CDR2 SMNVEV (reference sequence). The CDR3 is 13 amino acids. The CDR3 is CATFQPGGYEQYF. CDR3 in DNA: TGTGCCACCTTCCAGCCAGGGGGCTACGAGCAGTACTTC.

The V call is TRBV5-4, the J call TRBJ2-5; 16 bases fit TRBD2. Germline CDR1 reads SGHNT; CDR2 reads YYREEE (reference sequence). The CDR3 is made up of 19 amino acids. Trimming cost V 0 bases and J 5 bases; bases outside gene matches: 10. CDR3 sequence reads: CASSLDRGLAGGPRETQYF. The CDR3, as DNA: TGTGCCAGCAGCTTGGATAGGGGACTAGCGGGGGGGCCACGGGAGACCCAGTACTTC. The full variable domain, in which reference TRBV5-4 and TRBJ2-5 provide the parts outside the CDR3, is ETGVTQSPTHLIKTRGQQVTLRCSSQSGHNTVSWYQQALGQGPQFIFQYYREEENGRGNFPPRFSGLQFPNYSSELNVNALELDDSALYLCASSLDRGLAGGPRETQYFGPGTRLLVL.

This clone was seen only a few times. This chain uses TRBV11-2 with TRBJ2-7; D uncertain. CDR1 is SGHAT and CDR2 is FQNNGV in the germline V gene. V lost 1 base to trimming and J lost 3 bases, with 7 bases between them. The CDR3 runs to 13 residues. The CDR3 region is CASSLVEIYEQYF. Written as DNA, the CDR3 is TGTGCCAGCAGCTTAGTTGAGATCTACGAGCAGTACTTC.

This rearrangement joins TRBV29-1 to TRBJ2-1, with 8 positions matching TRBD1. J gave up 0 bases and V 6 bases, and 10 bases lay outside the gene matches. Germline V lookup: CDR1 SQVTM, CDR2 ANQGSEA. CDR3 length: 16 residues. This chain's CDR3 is CSVTGATVSSYNEQFF. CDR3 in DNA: TGCAGCGTGACAGGGGCCACAGTTTCCTCCTACAATGAGCAGTTCTTC.

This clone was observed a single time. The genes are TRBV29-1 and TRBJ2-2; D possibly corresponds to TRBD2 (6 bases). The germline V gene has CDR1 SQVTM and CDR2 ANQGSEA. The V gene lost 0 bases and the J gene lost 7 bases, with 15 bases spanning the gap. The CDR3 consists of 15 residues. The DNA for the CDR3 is TGCAGCGTTGAAGATCGCGGGGACGTGAGCGGGGAGCTGTTTTTT. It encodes CSVEDRGDVSGELFF.

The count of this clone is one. CDR3 loop: CASSLAGGQETQYF. The DNA of the CDR3 is TGTGCCAGCAGCTTAGCGGGGGGCCAAGAGACCCAGTACTTC. The chain recombines TRBV7-2 with TRBJ2-5; D possibly corresponds to TRBD2 (6 bases). This CDR3 has 14 amino acids. Germline values: CDR1 SGHTA, CDR2 FQGNSA. With 0 bases removed from V and 1 base from J, the gap between germline ends came to 6 bases.

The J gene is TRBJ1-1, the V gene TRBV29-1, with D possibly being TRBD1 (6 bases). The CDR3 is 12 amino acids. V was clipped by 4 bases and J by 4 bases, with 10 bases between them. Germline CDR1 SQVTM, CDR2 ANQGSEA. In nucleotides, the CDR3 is TGCAGCGTTGTGTGGGGGGCCACTGAAGCTTTCTTT. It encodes CSVVWGATEAFF.

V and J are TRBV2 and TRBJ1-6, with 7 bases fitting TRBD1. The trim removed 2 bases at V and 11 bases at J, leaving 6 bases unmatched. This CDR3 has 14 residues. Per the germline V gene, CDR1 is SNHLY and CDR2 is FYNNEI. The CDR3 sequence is CASSERPTGPPLHF. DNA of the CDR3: TGTGCCAGCAGTGAAAGACCGACAGGGCCACCCCTCCACTTT.

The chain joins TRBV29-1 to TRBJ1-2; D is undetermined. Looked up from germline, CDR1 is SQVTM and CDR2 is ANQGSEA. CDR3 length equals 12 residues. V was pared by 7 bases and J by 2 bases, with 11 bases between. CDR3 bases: TGCAGCGCCGACGACGGAAACTATGGCTACACCTTC. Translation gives CSADDGNYGYTF. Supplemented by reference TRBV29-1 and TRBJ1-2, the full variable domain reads SAVISQKPSRDICQRGTSLTIQCQVDSQVTMMFWYRQQPGQSLTLIATANQGSEATYESGFVIDKFPISRPNLTFSTLTVSNMSPEDSSIYLCSADDGNYGYTFGSGTRLTVV.

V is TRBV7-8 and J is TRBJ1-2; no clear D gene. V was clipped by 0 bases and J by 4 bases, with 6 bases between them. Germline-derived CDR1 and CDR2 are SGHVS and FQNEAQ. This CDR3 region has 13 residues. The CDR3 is CASSLASGYGYTF. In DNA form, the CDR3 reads TGTGCCAGCAGCTTAGCAAGCGGCTATGGCTACACCTTC.

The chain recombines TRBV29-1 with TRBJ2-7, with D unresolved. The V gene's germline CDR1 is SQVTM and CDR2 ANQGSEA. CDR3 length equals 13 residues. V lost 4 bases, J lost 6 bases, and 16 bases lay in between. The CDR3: CSVAGQTSVEQYF. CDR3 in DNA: TGCAGCGTTGCAGGCCAGACCTCCGTCGAGCAGTACTTC.

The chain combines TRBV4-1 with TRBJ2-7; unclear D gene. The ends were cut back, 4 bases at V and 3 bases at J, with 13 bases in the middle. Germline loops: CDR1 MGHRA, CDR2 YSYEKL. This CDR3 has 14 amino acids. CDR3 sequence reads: CASSPTLDGYEQYF. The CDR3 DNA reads TGCGCCAGCAGCCCGACTCTTGACGGCTACGAGCAGTACTTC.

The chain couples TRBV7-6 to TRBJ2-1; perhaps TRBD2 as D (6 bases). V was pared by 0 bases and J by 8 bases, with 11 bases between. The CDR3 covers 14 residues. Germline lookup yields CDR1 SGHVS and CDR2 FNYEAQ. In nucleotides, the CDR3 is TGTGCCAGCAGCTTAGCTGTGACTAGGCATGAGCAGTTCTTC. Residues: CASSLAVTRHEQFF.